The T cell receptor beta chain under discussion was sequenced for a study of metastatic and nonmetastatic thyroid tumors. Turning to the study itself: Across blood and tumor or nodule tissue, repertoires from malignant and benign thyroid patients were compared with one another.

As for this clone: Its antigen is not identified.

Study-wide findings and caveats: Malignant tumors reportedly showed significantly higher TCR beta diversity than benign nodules in both blood and tumor.

V lost 3 bases and J lost 6, with 11 bases in between. The germline CDR1 and CDR2 sequences are DFQATT and SNEGSKA (reference sequence). The CDR3 has 12 amino acids. Per the original methods: It was from CDR3 differences across clinicopathological groups that a distant-metastasis classifier for papillary thyroid cancer was built. With MiXCR, TCRdb reprocessed the PCR reads. The V and J calls shown here were made by TCRdb, not taken from the authors' results. The top ten clones hold roughly 24% of a sample with fewer than 8,500 clones, over 15% of them seen once. All patients were treatment-naive before thyroid surgery.

The sequence was collected from a male donor with papillary thyroid cancer or a benign thyroid nodule (not recorded which). Some clones in this sample may be carry-over from other donors' samples. The V and J genes are TRBV20-1 and TRBJ1-1; D not certain. The sequenced sample was adjacent normal tissue. For the CDR3, the DNA is TGCAGTGCTAGTCCGGCAGGCGCTGAAGCTTTCTTT. It specifies CSASPAGAEAFF.